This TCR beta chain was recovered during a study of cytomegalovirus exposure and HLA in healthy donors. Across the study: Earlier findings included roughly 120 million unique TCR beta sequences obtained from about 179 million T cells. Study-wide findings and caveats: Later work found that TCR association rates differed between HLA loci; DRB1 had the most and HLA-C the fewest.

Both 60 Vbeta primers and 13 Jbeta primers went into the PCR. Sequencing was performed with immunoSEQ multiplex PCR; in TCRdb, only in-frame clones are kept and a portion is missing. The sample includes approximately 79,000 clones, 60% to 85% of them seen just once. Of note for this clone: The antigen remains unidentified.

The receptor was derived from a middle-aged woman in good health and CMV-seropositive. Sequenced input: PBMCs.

The CDR3 coding sequence is TGTGCCAGCAGTGAACTACAGGGCCTCTACCCTACCTACGAGCAGTACTTC. Protein sequence: CASSELQGLYPTYEQYF. The rearrangement uses TRBV6-1 and TRBJ2-7; possible D gene TRBD1, 6 bases. This CDR3 is 17 amino acids long. The ends were cut back, 2 bases at V and 2 bases at J, with 19 bases in the middle. Germline CDR1 is MNHNS and CDR2 is SASEGT.